Presented here are 7 T cell receptor beta chains from one specimen sequenced in a study of shared clonotypes between healthy human individuals. Positively selected for CCR7, the CD45RO-negative cells used as naive CD8 cells excluded terminally differentiated effector memory CD45RA+ cells. Sequencing used immunoSEQ multiplex PCR; TCRdb keeps in-frame clones, though not all of them. Here the sample spans about 800,000 clones, around 96% being singletons. Sample: naive CD8+ T cells sorted from blood. The receptors were sampled from a man aged 30 to 39 in good health.

V and J are TRBV7-9 and TRBJ1-4, with D hard to call. CDR3 length: 16 residues. Germline values: CDR1 SEHNR, CDR2 FQNEAQ (reference sequence). The ends were cut back, 5 bases at V and 0 bases at J, with 13 bases in the middle. CDR3 nucleotides: TGTGCCAGCAGCAGTACAGACGGTGCAACTAATGAAAAACTGTTTTTT. Residues: CASSSTDGATNEKLFF.

The V gene is TRBV7-9, the J gene TRBJ2-7; TRBD1 matches 10 bases. Germline V gene sequence: CDR1 SEHNR, CDR2 FQNEAQ (reference sequence). V lost 5 bases to trimming and J lost 5 bases; unmatched junction nucleotides: 3. The CDR3 is 13 amino acids. The CDR3 loop is CASSADRGHEQYF. The DNA for the CDR3 is TGTGCCAGCAGCGCCGACAGGGGGCACGAGCAGTACTTC.

This clone was seen only once. Other DNA sequences of this sample code for an identical CDR3. V is TRBV9 and J is TRBJ2-7; 11 positions match TRBD2. Trimming took 2 bases from V and 3 from J; bases not matched to a gene: 1. There are 14 residues in the CDR3. Germline CDR1 SGDLS, CDR2 YYNGEE. The DNA of the CDR3 is TGTGCCAGCAGCGTTACTAGCGGGAGCTACGAGCAGTACTTC. Translating it yields CASSVTSGSYEQYF.

J is TRBJ1-2 and V is TRBV7-8; tentative D call: TRBD1 (5 bases). Trimming removed 3 bases at V and 7 bases at J, with 18 bases between. Germline values: CDR1 SGHVS, CDR2 FQNEAQ. CDR3 size: 15 residues. CDR3 coding DNA: TGTGCCAGCAGCTTGGCGCCGGGGGTTCGCAGTGGCTACACCTTC. Protein sequence: CASSLAPGVRSGYTF.

CDR3 in amino acids: CASEQGSTGELFF. DNA for the CDR3: TGTGCCAGCGAGCAGGGATCCACCGGGGAGCTGTTTTTT. The rearrangement uses TRBV6-5 and TRBJ2-2, with a tentative D call TRBD1 (5 bases). Trimming took off 8 bases at V and 4 bases at J, with 11 bases between the two ends. The CDR3 loop spans 13 amino acids. CDR1 MNHEY and CDR2 SVGAGI come from the germline V gene.

This clone was counted once. The rearrangement uses TRBV29-1 and TRBJ2-7; D gene unclear. V was shortened by 0 bases and J by 3 bases, with 12 bases between the two germline ends. CDR1 SQVTM and CDR2 ANQGSEA come from the germline V gene. The CDR3 is made up of 14 amino acids. CDR3 bases: TGCAGCGTTGAAGATCGATCAGAGAACTACGAGCAGTACTTC. Its protein product is CSVEDRSENYEQYF.

The chain combines TRBV18 with TRBJ2-7; D unresolved. The V and J ends lost 6 bases and 1 base respectively, with 19 bases between them. Germline CDR1 KGHSH, CDR2 LQKENI. The CDR3 is made up of 16 amino acids. The CDR3 loop is CASSDERAPQSYEQYF. The CDR3 region has the DNA TGTGCCAGCTCGGACGAAAGGGCTCCTCAATCCTACGAGCAGTACTTC.